These T cell receptor beta chains were read from a single sample in a study of beta chain features in type 1 diabetes. Sequencing was performed with immunoSEQ multiplex PCR; in TCRdb, only in-frame clones are kept and a portion is missing. Of tens of thousands of clones listed, approximately 32% are singletons. The sample comprised stem cell memory CD4+ T cells from blood. These receptors were collected from a woman aged 18-29 years in good health. Both conserved end residues are part of each CDR3.

V,J,CDR3
TRBV6-6,TRBJ2-7,CASSRDRGYEQYF
TRBV5-4,TRBJ2-2,CASSSGVAGGSSGELFF
TRBV5-6,TRBJ1-5,CASSPRGDSNQPQHF
TRBV30,TRBJ2-3,CAWSGGDTQYF
TRBV2,TRBJ2-7,CASSTDRHEQYF
TRBV29-1,TRBJ1-4,CSVGRAGEKLFF
TRBV5-1,TRBJ2-1,CASSPSQVEQFF
TRBV10-3,TRBJ1-5,CAISEPGPQHF
TRBV19,TRBJ1-1,CASSLWRTANTEAFF
TRBV7-2,TRBJ2-3,CASSFGQTADTQYF
TRBV5-4,TRBJ1-2,CASSLDRGQGGYTF
TRBV15,TRBJ2-7,CATSRDTYEQYF
TRBV18,TRBJ2-1,CASFSGLAGGPWEQFF
TRBV19,TRBJ2-1,CASSIGQLQGNEQFF
TRBV5-4,TRBJ2-7,CASSLAVSYEQYF
TRBV6-4,TRBJ2-5,CASSDSGNGVETQYF
TRBV7-2,TRBJ1-4,CASSLFGQGLRKLFF
TRBV7-8,TRBJ1-5,CASSLSSDQPQHF
TRBV6-5,TRBJ2-7,CAAGRGGSYEQYF